This T cell receptor beta chain was sequenced for a study of metastatic and nonmetastatic thyroid tumors. The entire patient cohort was treatment-naive prior to thyroid surgery. This CDR3 contains 16 residues. Germline assignment: CDR1 SGHRS and CDR2 YFSETQ. Unmatched junction bases numbered 3, after V lost 0 bases and J lost 2 bases. MiXCR reprocessed the PCR reads for TCRdb. The table shows 5,000 to 7,000 clones, with around 29% occurring only once. The specimen was adjacent normal tissue. The chain couples TRBV5-1 to TRBJ2-2; 8 bases match TRBD2. The receptor was isolated from a female donor with papillary thyroid cancer or a benign thyroid nodule (not recorded which). Some clones in this sample may be carry-over from other donors' samples. CDR3 amino acids: CASSLELAANTGELFF. The CDR3 nucleotides read TGCGCCAGCAGCTTGGAACTAGCGGCCAACACCGGGGAGCTGTTTTTT.